This T cell receptor beta chain was identified in a study of blood T cell repertoires in COVID-19. Germline CDR1 is LGHNA and CDR2 is YSLEER. This CDR3 contains 15 residues. The germline V and J ends were trimmed by 3 bases and 4 bases, with 15 bases remaining between them. Sequencing used immunoSEQ multiplex PCR; TCRdb keeps in-frame clones, though not all of them. The table lists under 200,000 clones, around 84% of them singletons. The source is a man aged 55 to 70 with COVID-19, enrolled during active disease. The sample taken for sequencing was peripheral blood. The J gene is TRBJ2-5, the V gene TRBV4-3; D might be TRBD2 (5 bases). CDR3 coding DNA: TGCGCCAGCAGCCAGGATAACGTAGGAGGAGAGACCCAGTACTTC. Translation: CASSQDNVGGETQYF.